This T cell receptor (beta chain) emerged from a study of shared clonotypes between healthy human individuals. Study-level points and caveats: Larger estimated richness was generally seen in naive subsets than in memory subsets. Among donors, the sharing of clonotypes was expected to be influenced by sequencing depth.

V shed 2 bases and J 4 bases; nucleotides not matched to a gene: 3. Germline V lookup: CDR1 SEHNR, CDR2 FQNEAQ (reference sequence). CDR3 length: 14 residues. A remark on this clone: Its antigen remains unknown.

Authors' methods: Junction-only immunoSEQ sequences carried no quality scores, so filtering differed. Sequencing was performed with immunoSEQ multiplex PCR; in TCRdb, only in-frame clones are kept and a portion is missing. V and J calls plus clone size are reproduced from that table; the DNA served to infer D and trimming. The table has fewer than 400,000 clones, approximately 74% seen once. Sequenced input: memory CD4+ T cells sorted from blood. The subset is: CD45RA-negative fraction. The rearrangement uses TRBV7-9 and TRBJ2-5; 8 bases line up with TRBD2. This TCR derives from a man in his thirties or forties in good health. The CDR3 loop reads CASSLSAGVETQYF. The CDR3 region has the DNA TGTGCCAGCAGCTTATCAGCGGGAGTAGAGACCCAGTACTTC.